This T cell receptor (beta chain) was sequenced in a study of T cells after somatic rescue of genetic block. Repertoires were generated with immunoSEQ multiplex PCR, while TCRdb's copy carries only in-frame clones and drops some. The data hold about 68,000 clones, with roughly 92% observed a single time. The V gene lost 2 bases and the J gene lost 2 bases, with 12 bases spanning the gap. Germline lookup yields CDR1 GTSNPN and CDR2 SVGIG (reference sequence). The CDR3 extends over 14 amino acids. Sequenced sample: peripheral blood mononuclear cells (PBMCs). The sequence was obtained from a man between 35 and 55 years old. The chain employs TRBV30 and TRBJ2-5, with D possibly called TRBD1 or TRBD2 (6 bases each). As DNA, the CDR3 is TGTGCCTGGAGTACAGGAGGGGGGCAAGAGACCCAGTACTTC. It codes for CAWSTGGGQETQYF. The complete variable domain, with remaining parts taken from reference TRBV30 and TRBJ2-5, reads SQTIHQWPATLVQPVGSPLSLECTVEGTSNPNLYWYRQAAGRGLQLLFYSVGIGQISSEVPQNLSASRPQDRQFILSSKKLLLSDSGFYLCAWSTGGGQETQYFGPGTRLLVL.